The table lists the clone carrying this T cell receptor beta chain with many counts. Its antigen is currently unknown. V lost 6 bases to trimming and J lost 4 bases; unmatched junction nucleotides: 7. This CDR3 has 14 residues. Germline assignment: CDR1 SGHTA and CDR2 FQGNSA. This sample stems from a study of T cell repertoires in cytomegalovirus infection. In the study overall: It can be stated that public TCR beta signatures indicated CMV infection as well as a matching HLA type.

Each CDR3 protein gets one entry after TCRdb re-called the reads with MiXCR. The data contain around 100,000 distinct CDR3 sequences, over 9.5% of them singletons. The sequencing input was PBMCs, sequenced either directly or after in vitro stimulation (not recorded which). The rearrangement uses TRBV7-2 and TRBJ2-3; 7 positions match TRBD1. The clonotype was recovered from a human donor in good health (CMV status not recorded). Some clones in this sample may be carry-over from other donors' samples. CDR3 bases: TGTGCCAGCAGGAATAACAGGGGTGCAGATACGCAGTATTTT. Residues: CASRNNRGADTQYF.